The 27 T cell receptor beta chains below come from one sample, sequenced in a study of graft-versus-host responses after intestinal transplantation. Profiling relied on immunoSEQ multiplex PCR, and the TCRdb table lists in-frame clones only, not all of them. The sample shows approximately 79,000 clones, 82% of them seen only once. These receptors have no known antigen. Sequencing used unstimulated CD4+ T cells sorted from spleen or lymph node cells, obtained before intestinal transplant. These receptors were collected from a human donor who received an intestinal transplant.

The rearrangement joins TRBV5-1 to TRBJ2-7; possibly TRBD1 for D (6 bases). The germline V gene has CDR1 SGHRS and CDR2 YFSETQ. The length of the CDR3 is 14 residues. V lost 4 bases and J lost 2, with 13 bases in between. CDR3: CASSQRGTTYEQYF. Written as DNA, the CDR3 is TGCGCCAGCAGCCAGAGGGGGACAACCTACGAGCAGTACTTC.

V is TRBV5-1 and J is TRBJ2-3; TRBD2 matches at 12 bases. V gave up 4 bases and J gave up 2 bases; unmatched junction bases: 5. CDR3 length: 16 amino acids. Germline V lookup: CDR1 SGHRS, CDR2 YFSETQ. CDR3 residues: CASSPRLAGVTDTQYF. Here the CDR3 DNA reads TGCGCCAGCAGCCCCAGACTAGCGGGGGTCACAGATACGCAGTATTTT.

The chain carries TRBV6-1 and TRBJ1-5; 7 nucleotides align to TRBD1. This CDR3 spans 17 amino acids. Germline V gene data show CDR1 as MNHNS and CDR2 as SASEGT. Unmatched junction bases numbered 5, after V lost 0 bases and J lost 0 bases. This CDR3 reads CASSEAVGTDSNQPQHF. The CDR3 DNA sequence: TGTGCCAGCAGTGAAGCGGTAGGGACAGATAGCAATCAGCCCCAGCATTTT.

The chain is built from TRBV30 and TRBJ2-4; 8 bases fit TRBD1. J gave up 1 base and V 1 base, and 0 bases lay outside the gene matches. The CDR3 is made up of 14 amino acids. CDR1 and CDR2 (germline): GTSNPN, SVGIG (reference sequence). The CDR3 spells CAWSGDRAKNIQYF. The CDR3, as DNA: TGTGCCTGGAGTGGGGACAGGGCCAAAAACATTCAGTACTTC.

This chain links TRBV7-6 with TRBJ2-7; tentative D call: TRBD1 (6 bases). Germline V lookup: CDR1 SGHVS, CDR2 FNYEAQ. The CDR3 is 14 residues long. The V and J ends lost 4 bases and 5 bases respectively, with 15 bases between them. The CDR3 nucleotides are TGTGCCAGCAGCTCCCAAACAGGGTCTCACGAGCAGTACTTC. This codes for CASSSQTGSHEQYF.

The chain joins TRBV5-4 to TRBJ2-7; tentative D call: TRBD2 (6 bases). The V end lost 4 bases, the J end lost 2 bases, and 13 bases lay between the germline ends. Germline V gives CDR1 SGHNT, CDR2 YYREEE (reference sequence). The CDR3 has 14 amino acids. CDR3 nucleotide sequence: TGTGCCAGCAGCCTCCGGGACTCCACCTACGAGCAGTACTTC. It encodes CASSLRDSTYEQYF.

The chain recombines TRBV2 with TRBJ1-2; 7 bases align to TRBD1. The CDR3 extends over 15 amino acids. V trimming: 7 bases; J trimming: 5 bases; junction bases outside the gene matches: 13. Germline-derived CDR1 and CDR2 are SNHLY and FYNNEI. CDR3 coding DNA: TGTGCCAGCAACAGCCGGCAAGGGGGCGGTTATGGCTACACCTTC. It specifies CASNSRQGGGYGYTF.

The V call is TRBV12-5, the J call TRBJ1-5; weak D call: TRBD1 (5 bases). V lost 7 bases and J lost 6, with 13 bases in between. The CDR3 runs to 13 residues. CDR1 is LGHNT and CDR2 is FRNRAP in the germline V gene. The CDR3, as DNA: TGTGCTAGTGCGACAGCAGGTAGTCAGCCCCAGCATTTT. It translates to CASATAGSQPQHF.

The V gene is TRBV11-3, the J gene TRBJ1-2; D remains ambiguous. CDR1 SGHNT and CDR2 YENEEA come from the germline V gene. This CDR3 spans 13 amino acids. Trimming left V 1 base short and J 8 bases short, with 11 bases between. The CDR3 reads CASSLVSGRGYTF. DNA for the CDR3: TGTGCCAGCAGCTTAGTATCCGGGAGAGGCTACACCTTC.

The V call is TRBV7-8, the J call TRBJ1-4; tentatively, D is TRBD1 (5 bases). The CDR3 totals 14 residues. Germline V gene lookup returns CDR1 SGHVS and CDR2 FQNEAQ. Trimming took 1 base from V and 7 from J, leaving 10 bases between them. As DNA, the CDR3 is TGTGCCAGCAGCTTAGTGGGACTAGGTGAAAAACTGTTTTTT. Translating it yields CASSLVGLGEKLFF.

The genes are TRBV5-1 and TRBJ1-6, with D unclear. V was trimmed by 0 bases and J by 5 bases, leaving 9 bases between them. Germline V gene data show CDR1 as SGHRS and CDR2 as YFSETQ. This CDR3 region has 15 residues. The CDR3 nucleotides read TGCGCCAGCAGCTTGGCCGGGGAGCATAATTCACCCCTCCACTTT. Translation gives CASSLAGEHNSPLHF.

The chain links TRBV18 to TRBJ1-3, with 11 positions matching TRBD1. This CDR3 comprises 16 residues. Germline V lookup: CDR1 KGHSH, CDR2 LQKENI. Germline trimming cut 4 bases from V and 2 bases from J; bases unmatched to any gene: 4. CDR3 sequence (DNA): TGTGCCAGCTCACGAGGACAGGGGGCGCCTGGAAACACCATATATTTT. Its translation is CASSRGQGAPGNTIYF.

Here the CDR3 reads CASRDRGWGETQYF. Written as DNA, the CDR3 is TGCGCCAGCCGGGACAGGGGATGGGGAGAGACCCAGTACTTC. The chain couples TRBV5-1 to TRBJ2-5; TRBD1 matches 10 bases. CDR3 size: 14 residues. Germline V gene data show CDR1 as SGHRS and CDR2 as YFSETQ. The ends lost 7 bases at V and 4 bases at J; junction bases unmatched: 7.

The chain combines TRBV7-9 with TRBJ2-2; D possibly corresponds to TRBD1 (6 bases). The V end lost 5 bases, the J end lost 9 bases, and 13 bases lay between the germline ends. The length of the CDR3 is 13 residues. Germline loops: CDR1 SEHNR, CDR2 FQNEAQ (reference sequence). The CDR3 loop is CASSLQGGRELFF. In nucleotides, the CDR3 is TGTGCCAGCAGCCTACAGGGTGGCCGGGAGCTGTTTTTT.

The CDR3 reads CASSARGTSGNYEQYF. In DNA, the CDR3 is TGTGCCAGTAGCGCTAGGGGGACTAGCGGAAATTACGAGCAGTACTTC. This chain links TRBV19 with TRBJ2-7, with TRBD2 matching over 11 bases. V shed 6 bases and J 4 bases; nucleotides not matched to a gene: 11. From germline, CDR1 is LNHDA and CDR2 SQIVND (reference sequence). CDR3 length: 16 amino acids.

In DNA, the CDR3 is TGTGCCAGCAGTCGACGACAGGGGAGAGAGACCCAGTACTTC. Translating it yields CASSRRQGRETQYF. The J gene is TRBJ2-5, the V gene TRBV28; 8 bases fit TRBD1. This CDR3 spans 14 amino acids. J was trimmed by 4 bases and V by 5 bases; bases with no gene match: 6. From germline, CDR1 is MDHEN and CDR2 SYDVKM.

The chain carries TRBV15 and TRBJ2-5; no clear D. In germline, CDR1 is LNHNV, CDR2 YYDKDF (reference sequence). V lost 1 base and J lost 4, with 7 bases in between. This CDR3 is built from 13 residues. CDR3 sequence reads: CATSRAPGETQYF. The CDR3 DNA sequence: TGTGCCACCAGCAGAGCCCCGGGAGAGACCCAGTACTTC.

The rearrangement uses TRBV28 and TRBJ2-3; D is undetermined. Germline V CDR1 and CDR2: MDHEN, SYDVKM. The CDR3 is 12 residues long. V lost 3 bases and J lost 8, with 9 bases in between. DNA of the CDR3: TGTGCCAGCAGTTTGGCCGCAATTACGCAGTATTTT. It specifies CASSLAAITQYF.

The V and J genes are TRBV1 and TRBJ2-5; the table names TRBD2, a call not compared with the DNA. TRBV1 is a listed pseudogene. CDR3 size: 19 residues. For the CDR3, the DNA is TGCACCAGCAGCCAATCCCCCGGACTAGCGGGGGGACCACAAGAGACCCAGTACTTC. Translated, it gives CTSSQSPGLAGGPQETQYF.

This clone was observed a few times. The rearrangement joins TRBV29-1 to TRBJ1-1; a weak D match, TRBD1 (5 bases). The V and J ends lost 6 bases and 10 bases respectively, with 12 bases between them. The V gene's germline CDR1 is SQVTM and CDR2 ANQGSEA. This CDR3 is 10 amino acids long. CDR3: CSVGGAGAFF. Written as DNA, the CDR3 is TGCAGCGTGGGGGGAGCGGGAGCTTTCTTT.

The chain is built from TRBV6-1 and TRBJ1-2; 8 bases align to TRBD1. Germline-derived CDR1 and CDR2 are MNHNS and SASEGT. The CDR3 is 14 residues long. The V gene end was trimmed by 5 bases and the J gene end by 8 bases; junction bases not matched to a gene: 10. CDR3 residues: CASSQRQGSTGYTF. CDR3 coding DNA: TGTGCCAGCAGTCAAAGACAGGGGTCTACGGGCTACACCTTC.

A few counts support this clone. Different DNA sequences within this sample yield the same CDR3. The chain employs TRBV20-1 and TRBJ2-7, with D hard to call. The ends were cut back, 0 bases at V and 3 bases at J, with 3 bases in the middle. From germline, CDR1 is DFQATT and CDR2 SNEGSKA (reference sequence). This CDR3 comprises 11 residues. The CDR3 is CSARDYYEQYF. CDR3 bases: TGCAGTGCTAGAGATTACTACGAGCAGTACTTC.

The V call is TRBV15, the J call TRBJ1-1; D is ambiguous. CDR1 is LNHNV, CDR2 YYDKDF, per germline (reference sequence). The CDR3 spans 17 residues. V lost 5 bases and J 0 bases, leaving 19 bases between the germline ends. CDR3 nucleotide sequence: TGTGCCACCAGCTCCTGGGTCCGCGGCAGTTTGAACACTGAAGCTTTCTTT. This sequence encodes CATSSWVRGSLNTEAFF.

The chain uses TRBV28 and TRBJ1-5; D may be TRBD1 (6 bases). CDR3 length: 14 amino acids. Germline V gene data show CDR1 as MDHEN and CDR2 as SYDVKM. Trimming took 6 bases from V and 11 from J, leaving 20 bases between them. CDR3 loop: CASSPIQGGDAQHF. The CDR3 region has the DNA TGTGCCAGCAGCCCGATACAGGGAGGGGACGCCCAGCATTTT.

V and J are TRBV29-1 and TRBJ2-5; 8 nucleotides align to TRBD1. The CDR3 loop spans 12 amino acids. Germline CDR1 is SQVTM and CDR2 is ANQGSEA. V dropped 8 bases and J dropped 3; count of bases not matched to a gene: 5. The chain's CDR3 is CSSVQGEETQYF. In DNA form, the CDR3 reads TGCAGCTCGGTACAGGGGGAAGAGACCCAGTACTTC.

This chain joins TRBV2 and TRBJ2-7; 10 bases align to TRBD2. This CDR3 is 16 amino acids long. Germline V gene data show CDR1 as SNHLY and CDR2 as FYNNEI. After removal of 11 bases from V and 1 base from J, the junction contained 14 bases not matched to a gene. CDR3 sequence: CACRLGLAGVSYEQYF. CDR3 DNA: TGTGCCTGCCGCTTGGGGCTAGCGGGAGTGTCCTACGAGCAGTACTTC.

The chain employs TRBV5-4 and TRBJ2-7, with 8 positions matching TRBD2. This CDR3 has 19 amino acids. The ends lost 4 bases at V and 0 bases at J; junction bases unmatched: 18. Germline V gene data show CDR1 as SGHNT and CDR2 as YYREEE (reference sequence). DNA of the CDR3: TGTGCCAGCAGCCCATACTTCGGTAGCGGGGATCCCCGCTCCTACGAGCAGTACTTC. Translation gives CASSPYFGSGDPRSYEQYF.